This section outlines one TCR beta chain sequence together with its context. Its antigen is unknown. Profiled with immunoSEQ multiplex PCR; TCRdb holds only in-frame clones, not every one. This sample has 120,000 or so clones, with more than 75% found just once. The data were obtained in a study of cytomegalovirus exposure and HLA in healthy donors. CDR1 is LGHNT and CDR2 is FRNRAP in the germline V gene. The CDR3 runs 14 residues. V was shortened by 4 bases and J by 2 bases, with 11 bases between the two germline ends. Study-level points and caveats: The investigators catalogued 164 TCR beta chains as cytomegalovirus-associated. Testing in vitro showed a few CMV-associated chains specific for CMV antigens.

The clonotype originates from a man aged 18 to 35 in good health and CMV-seronegative. The chain has TRBV12-5 and TRBJ1-1; D possibly corresponds to TRBD1 (5 bases). The sequenced material came from PBMCs. CDR3 sequence: CASGYQGFNTEAFF. CDR3 nucleotides: TGTGCTAGTGGTTATCAGGGATTCAACACTGAAGCTTTCTTT.